This T cell receptor beta chain stems from a study of identical twins. Study-wide results and limits: Findings depended on cross-sectional statistics rather than tracking the same donors.

Everyone who donated was a healthy Caucasian. This clonotype has at least ten counts. Its target is not known. V shed 5 bases and J shed 6 bases, with 10 bases lying between them. The CDR3 has 13 residues. Germline values: CDR1 MNHEY, CDR2 SVGAGI. TCRdb reprocessed the 5' RACE reads with MiXCR, giving one entry per CDR3 protein. The repertoire includes approximately 890,000 distinct CDR3 sequences, over 9% of them detected once, and 1.5% to 2% sits in the top ten. The data also belong to a second study, concerning yellow fever vaccine responses in identical twins.

This TCR derives from a woman between 18 and 30 years old in good health. The genes are TRBV6-5 and TRBJ2-2; possible D gene TRBD1, 5 bases. The sequencing sample was made of PBMCs. CDR3 DNA sequence: TGTGCCAGCAGTCTACAGGCTCCCGGGGAGCTGTTTTTT. The encoded protein is CASSLQAPGELFF.